This T cell receptor beta chain was captured in a study of blood T cell repertoires in COVID-19. For the study at large: The analysed material was cDNA or gDNA that came from T cells, B-cell-depleted T cells, or PBMCs.

In the original analysis: Reference gene primer amplification in the assay estimated nucleated cell counts. The protocol was immunoSEQ multiplex PCR, while the TCRdb copy is restricted to in-frame clones and leaves out a portion. The DNA was the basis for D and trimming; V, J and clone size are from that table. Seen here are more than 80,000 clones, almost 80% observed once, and the top ten hold under 20%. J was trimmed by 2 bases and V by 7 bases; bases with no gene match: 9. Germline V lookup: CDR1 MDHEN, CDR2 SYDVKM. The CDR3 totals 15 residues. The rearrangement joins TRBV28 to TRBJ1-1, with 8 bases lining up with TRBD1. Sequenced input: peripheral blood. The receptor comes from a human donor in a cohort sampled during active COVID-19. The CDR3 DNA reads TGTGCCAGCATCACAGGGGGTACAAAAAACACTGAAGCTTTCTTT. Residues: CASITGGTKNTEAFF.